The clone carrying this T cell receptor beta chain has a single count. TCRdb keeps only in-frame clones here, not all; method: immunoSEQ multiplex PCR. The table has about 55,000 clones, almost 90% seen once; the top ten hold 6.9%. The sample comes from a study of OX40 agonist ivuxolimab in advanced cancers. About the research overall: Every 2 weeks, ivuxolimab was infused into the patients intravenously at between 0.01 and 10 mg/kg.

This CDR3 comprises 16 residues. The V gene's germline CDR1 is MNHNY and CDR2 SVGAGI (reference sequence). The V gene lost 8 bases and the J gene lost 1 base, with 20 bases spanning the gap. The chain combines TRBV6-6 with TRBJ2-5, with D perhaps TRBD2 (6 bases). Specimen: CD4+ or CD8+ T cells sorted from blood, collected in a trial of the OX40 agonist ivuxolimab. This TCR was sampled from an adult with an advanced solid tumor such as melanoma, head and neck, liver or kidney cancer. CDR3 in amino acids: CASGLPGRFGQETQYF. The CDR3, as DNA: TGTGCCAGCGGATTGCCAGGGAGGTTCGGCCAAGAGACCCAGTACTTC.